The 23 T cell receptor beta chains below were found in one sample sequenced in a study of Ad26.COV2.S vaccination and SARS-CoV-2 variants. Treatment: over 15 received Ad26.COV2.S at low or high dose, single or two shots; about 5 received placebo; per-sample allocation not given. Sampling happened 63 days after the first vaccine or placebo injection. The method was immunoSEQ multiplex PCR; TCRdb's version includes in-frame clones alone and lacks a portion of them. The sample holds roughly 320,000 clones, around 87% seen once. Source: peripheral blood, taken in a trial of Ad26.COV2.S vaccine versus placebo. Every receptor here comes from a person between 18 and 60 years old who received the Ad26.COV2.S COVID-19 vaccine or a placebo.

The V and J genes are TRBV10-3 and TRBJ1-1, with TRBD1 as a possible D gene (6 bases). Per the germline V gene, CDR1 is ENHRY and CDR2 is SYGVKD. The CDR3 consists of 14 residues. With 5 bases removed from V and 1 base from J, the gap between germline ends came to 11 bases. In DNA form, the CDR3 reads TGTGCCATCAGTCTTACACAGGGGAACACTGAAGCTTTCTTT. Translating it yields CAISLTQGNTEAFF.

The rearrangement joins TRBV4-2 to TRBJ2-1, with a tentative D call TRBD2 (6 bases). V was cut by 0 bases and J by 1 base, with 10 bases left in between. Germline CDR1 is LGHNA and CDR2 is YNFKEQ. This CDR3 spans 16 amino acids. The CDR3 loop is CASSQESGRSYNEQFF. The CDR3 DNA sequence: TGTGCCAGCAGCCAAGAGTCGGGGAGGTCCTACAATGAGCAGTTCTTC.

This rearrangement joins TRBV2 to TRBJ2-2; TRBD1 matches 7 bases. The ends lost 7 bases at V and 0 bases at J; junction bases unmatched: 5. CDR3 length: 15 amino acids. The germline V gene has CDR1 SNHLY and CDR2 FYNNEI. The CDR3 coding sequence is TGTGCCAGCAAAAGGGACAGATCGAACACCGGGGAGCTGTTTTTT. Its protein is CASKRDRSNTGELFF.

This chain links TRBV30 with TRBJ1-1; 9 positions match TRBD1. The CDR3 is 15 amino acids. V lost 1 base to trimming and J lost 1 base; unmatched junction nucleotides: 4. Per the germline V gene, CDR1 is GTSNPN and CDR2 is SVGIG (reference sequence). The CDR3 sequence: CAWSGGDRANTEAFF. CDR3 sequence (DNA): TGTGCCTGGAGTGGGGGGGACAGGGCGAACACTGAAGCTTTCTTT.

The rearrangement links TRBV27 to TRBJ1-1, with 7 bases fitting TRBD1. V was clipped by 7 bases and J by 3 bases; unmatched bases: 8. The CDR3 is 14 residues long. CDR1 is MNHEY and CDR2 is SMNVEV in the germline V gene (reference sequence). Here the CDR3 reads CASTPQGTDTEAFF. The CDR3 DNA reads TGTGCCAGCACCCCACAGGGGACGGACACTGAAGCTTTCTTT.

This clone was observed once. The CDR3 DNA is TGTGCCAGTAGTATTTTGCAGGGGCGACATCAGCCCCAGCATTTT. Translation: CASSILQGRHQPQHF. This chain links TRBV19 with TRBJ1-5, with a weak D call TRBD1 (6 bases). This CDR3 spans 15 amino acids. In germline, CDR1 is LNHDA, CDR2 SQIVND (reference sequence). The ends were cut back, 3 bases at V and 5 bases at J, with 14 bases in the middle.

This sequence joins TRBV29-1 and TRBJ1-1, with 9 bases fitting TRBD1. The CDR3 is made up of 18 amino acids. The germline gives CDR1 SQVTM, CDR2 ANQGSEA. The junction had 15 bases not matched to a gene; V was cut back by 1 base and J by 3 bases. The CDR3 loop reads CSVEGGRTGAQGDTEAFF. The DNA of the CDR3 is TGCAGCGTTGAAGGAGGCAGGACAGGGGCCCAGGGGGACACTGAAGCTTTCTTT. The full variable domain, rest sourced from reference TRBV29-1 and TRBJ1-1, is SAVISQKPSRDICQRGTSLTIQCQVDSQVTMMFWYRQQPGQSLTLIATANQGSEATYESGFVIDKFPISRPNLTFSTLTVSNMSPEDSSIYLCSVEGGRTGAQGDTEAFFGQGTRLTVV.

This clone was seen only once. The gene calls are TRBV9 and TRBJ1-2, with D maybe TRBD1 (6 bases). This CDR3 has 15 amino acids. Trimming removed 4 bases from V and 8 bases from J, with 21 bases in between. Germline lookup yields CDR1 SGDLS and CDR2 YYNGEE. The CDR3 spells CASSRRQDYPGGYTF. The CDR3 DNA follows: TGTGCCAGCAGCAGACGACAGGACTATCCCGGGGGCTACACCTTC.

This clone was seen once. The chain links TRBV11-1 to TRBJ2-1; D is unclear. Germline V gene data show CDR1 as SGHAT and CDR2 as FQDESV (reference sequence). The CDR3 contains 12 residues. V was trimmed by 2 bases and J by 7 bases, leaving 6 bases between them. The CDR3 here is CASSLKINEQFF. CDR3 DNA sequence: TGTGCCAGCAGCTTAAAGATAAATGAGCAGTTCTTC.

The V call is TRBV19, the J call TRBJ1-2; perhaps TRBD1 as D (6 bases). V was clipped by 5 bases and J by 8 bases, with 15 bases between them. The germline gives CDR1 LNHDA, CDR2 SQIVND (reference sequence). The CDR3 covers 13 residues. CDR3 in DNA: TGTGCCAGTAGTGACAGGAATATGAGGGGCTACACCTTC. Translation gives CASSDRNMRGYTF.

V and J are TRBV5-1 and TRBJ1-5; D perhaps matches TRBD1 (5 bases). Germline V lookup: CDR1 SGHRS, CDR2 YFSETQ. This CDR3 has 16 amino acids. V dropped 7 bases and J dropped 4 bases, with 21 bases sitting between them. The CDR3 DNA reads TGCGCCAGCCAAAAGGGGTCCCGGGGAATTAATCAGCCCCAGCATTTT. Protein product: CASQKGSRGINQPQHF.

This clone appeared a few times. The CDR3: CASSFRGENEKLFF. The CDR3 DNA is TGTGCCAGCAGCTTCCGAGGGGAGAATGAAAAACTGTTTTTT. The chain combines TRBV7-9 with TRBJ1-4; maybe TRBD1 (5 bases). Trimming removed 3 bases at V and 5 bases at J, with 10 bases between. The CDR3 loop spans 14 amino acids. CDR1 and CDR2 (germline): SEHNR, FQNEAQ (reference sequence).

The sample holds one count of this clone. The genes are TRBV7-3 and TRBJ1-1; D is unresolved. The CDR3 loop spans 14 amino acids. Germline-derived CDR1 and CDR2 are SGHTA and FQGTGA. V lost 4 bases to trimming and J lost 0 bases, with 9 bases between them. CDR3 sequence reads: CASSSVGMNTEAFF. The CDR3 DNA sequence: TGTGCCAGCAGCTCGGTAGGGATGAACACTGAAGCTTTCTTT.

This chain links TRBV5-1 with TRBJ2-2; D is uncertain. Trimming left V 0 bases short and J 4 bases short, with 4 bases between. The germline V gene encodes CDR1 SGHRS and CDR2 YFSETQ. The CDR3 is made up of 13 amino acids. CDR3 sequence: CASSLEPTGELFF. The CDR3 region has the DNA TGCGCCAGCAGCTTGGAGCCCACCGGGGAGCTGTTTTTT. Filled out from reference TRBV5-1 and TRBJ2-2, the complete variable domain reads KAGVTQTPRYLIKTRGQQVTLSCSPISGHRSVSWYQQTPGQGLQFLFEYFSETQRNKGNFPGRFSGRQFSNSRSEMNVSTLELGDSALYLCASSLEPTGELFFGEGSRLTVL.

The chain has TRBV3-1 (or the pseudogene TRBV3-2) and TRBJ1-2; unclear D gene. The germline gives CDR1 LGHDT, CDR2 YNNKEL (reference sequence). Deletions cut 0 bases from V and 8 bases from J, with 13 bases between. This CDR3 has 14 residues. CDR3 amino acids: CASSQDWSVGGYTF. The DNA of the CDR3 is TGTGCCAGCAGCCAAGACTGGTCCGTTGGGGGCTACACCTTC.

The V and J genes are TRBV24-1 and TRBJ2-2; D uncertain. From germline, CDR1 is KGHDR and CDR2 SFDVKD. The V end lost 1 base, the J end lost 4 bases, and 15 bases lay between the germline ends. This CDR3 comprises 17 residues. CDR3 in amino acids: CATSDFERLGSTGELFF. In DNA form, the CDR3 reads TGTGCCACCAGTGATTTCGAGCGTCTTGGGTCCACCGGGGAGCTGTTTTTT.

The J gene is TRBJ2-7, the V gene TRBV6-5; 9 bases align to TRBD1. The CDR3 totals 14 residues. CDR1 MNHEY and CDR2 SVGAGI come from the germline V gene. Trimming cost V 6 bases and J 4 bases; bases outside gene matches: 7. The CDR3 coding sequence is TGTGCCAGCAGCATTACAGGGGGCGAATACGAGCAGTACTTC. It yields the protein CASSITGGEYEQYF.

CDR3 bases: TGTGCCAGCAGAAGTGGAGGGTGGGCTAATGAAAAACTGTTTTTT. Protein sequence: CASRSGGWANEKLFF. The V call is TRBV5-6, the J call TRBJ1-4, with D uncertain. Germline assignment: CDR1 SGHDT and CDR2 YYEEEE. The CDR3 sequence is 15 residues long. Trimming shortened V by 5 bases and J by 3 bases, and 14 bases separated the two germline ends.

The rearrangement links TRBV3-1 (or the pseudogene TRBV3-2) to TRBJ1-2; D remains ambiguous. The CDR3 covers 14 residues. V lost 6 bases, J lost 8 bases, and 19 bases lay in between. The V gene's germline CDR1 is LGHDT and CDR2 YNNKEL (reference sequence). CDR3 in DNA: TGTGCCAGCAGGACCTTGACCGGGAAGGACGGCTACACCTTC. Protein sequence: CASRTLTGKDGYTF.

The chain has TRBV7-9 and TRBJ1-5; D uncertain. Between the trimmed V and J ends, which lost 8 bases and 0 bases, there was a span of 8 bases. This CDR3 spans 13 amino acids. Germline loops: CDR1 SEHNR, CDR2 FQNEAQ (reference sequence). CDR3 residues: CASSQSSNQPQHF. The CDR3 nucleotides are TGTGCCAGCTCACAGAGTAGCAATCAGCCCCAGCATTTT.

This clone was observed a handful of times. V usage is TRBV14 and J usage is TRBJ2-7, with 8 bases matching TRBD1. CDR3 length: 14 amino acids. Trimming removed 4 bases from V and 0 bases from J; junction bases left unmatched: 2. Germline loops: CDR1 SGHDN, CDR2 FVKESK. CDR3 sequence reads: CASSRQGISYEQYF. CDR3 nucleotide sequence: TGTGCCAGCAGCCGACAGGGGATCTCCTACGAGCAGTACTTC.

The chain has TRBV6-2 or TRBV6-3 and TRBJ1-5, with TRBD1 identical over 9 bases. Germline trimming cut 3 bases from V and 2 bases from J; bases unmatched to any gene: 8. Looked up from germline, CDR1 is MNHEY and CDR2 is SVGEGT. This CDR3 comprises 17 residues. CDR3 region: CASSYLTGGTGNQPQHF. For the CDR3, the DNA is TGTGCCAGCAGTTATTTGACAGGGGGAACGGGCAATCAGCCCCAGCATTTT.

The chain uses TRBV4-2 and TRBJ1-1; TRBD1 is a possible D gene (5 bases). The CDR3 is made up of 12 amino acids. Trimming took 4 bases from V and 5 from J, leaving 8 bases between them. The V gene's germline CDR1 is LGHNA and CDR2 YNFKEQ. CDR3 sequence: CASSPGWTEAFF. In nucleotides, the CDR3 is TGTGCCAGCAGCCCAGGGTGGACTGAAGCTTTCTTT.